These 31 T cell receptor beta chains were all obtained from the same sample, sequenced in a study of human T cells and chemical hapten exposure. Described time point: patch test 1, 2 weeks after DPC sensitization. Documented treatment: therapeutic diphenylcyclopropenone sensitization with weekly scalp DPC. MiXCR, run by TCRdb on the RACE reads, gives a single entry per CDR3 protein. The sample carries approximately 350,000 distinct CDR3 sequences, 5.5% to 8% recorded once. The sequencing here drew on whole blood, taken in connection with sensitization to the hapten diphenylcyclopropenone (DPC). Receptors originate from a woman under 30 with alopecia areata. Some clones in this sample may be carry-over from other donors' samples.

This rearrangement joins TRBV20-1 to TRBJ1-1, with a tentative D call TRBD1 (6 bases). Trimming removed 0 bases from V and 2 bases from J, with 16 bases in between. The CDR3 is 16 amino acids. Looked up from germline, CDR1 is DFQATT and CDR2 is SNEGSKA (reference sequence). The DNA for the CDR3 is TGCAGTGCTAGAGATTTTACGGACAGTCGAAACACTGAAGCTTTCTTT. This sequence encodes CSARDFTDSRNTEAFF.

This chain links TRBV18 with TRBJ2-7; D possibly corresponds to TRBD2 (6 bases). The CDR3 length is 14 residues. Trimming stripped 3 bases from V and 3 bases from J, with 12 bases between. The germline V gene has CDR1 KGHSH and CDR2 LQKENI. CDR3 protein: CASSPTRDFYEQYF. Written as DNA, the CDR3 is TGTGCCAGCTCACCTACAAGGGACTTCTACGAGCAGTACTTC.

This clonotype was recorded many times. The genes are TRBV12-3 or TRBV12-4 and TRBJ2-3; 8 nucleotides line up with TRBD2. The CDR3 runs 15 residues. V lost 6 bases, J lost 3 bases, and 8 bases stayed unmatched. CDR3 coding DNA: TGTGCCAGCAGACCCGTCAGCGGGGGAACAGATACGCAGTATTTT. It translates to CASRPVSGGTDTQYF.

This chain connects TRBV7-8 to TRBJ1-1; D is unresolved. Germline values: CDR1 SGHVS, CDR2 FQNEAQ. The V end lost 2 bases, the J end lost 3 bases, and 7 bases lay between the germline ends. This CDR3 has 13 residues. CDR3 loop: CASSLLLDTEAFF. The CDR3 DNA sequence: TGTGCCAGCAGCTTACTACTGGACACTGAAGCTTTCTTT.

This clonotype has more than one count but fewer than ten. This chain links TRBV3-1 with TRBJ2-7; the D call may be TRBD1 or TRBD2 (5 bases each). Between the trimmed V and J ends, which lost 4 bases and 5 bases, there was a span of 12 bases. Germline V gene lookup returns CDR1 LGHDT and CDR2 YNNKEL (reference sequence). The CDR3 spans 13 residues. The CDR3, as DNA: TGTGCCAGCAGCCCGTCCAGGGACCACGAGCAGTACTTC. This gives the protein CASSPSRDHEQYF.

This clonotype has at least ten counts. The chain has TRBV12-3 or TRBV12-4 and TRBJ2-2; no reliable D call. The CDR3 totals 15 residues. Trimming removed 7 bases from V and 2 bases from J, with 14 bases in between. CDR3 sequence: CASTLRPTNTGELFF. The CDR3 coding sequence is TGTGCCAGCACTCTGAGGCCAACAAACACCGGGGAGCTGTTTTTT.

This clonotype was counted ten times or more. V is TRBV25-1 and J is TRBJ2-7, with D possibly TRBD2 on 6 matching bases. The CDR3 extends over 15 amino acids. Germline V lookup: CDR1 MGHDK, CDR2 SYGVNS. Trimming pared 4 bases from V and 0 bases from J, leaving 13 bases between. The CDR3 is CASSVSGRNSYEQYF. CDR3 nucleotide sequence: TGTGCCAGCAGTGTTAGCGGACGGAACTCCTACGAGCAGTACTTC.

This clonotype was recorded a few times. V gene TRBV7-9 combines with J gene TRBJ1-5, with unresolved D. The CDR3 sequence is 15 residues long. CDR1 and CDR2 (germline): SEHNR, FQNEAQ (reference sequence). Between the trimmed V and J ends, which lost 0 bases and 5 bases, there was a span of 11 bases. This chain's CDR3 is CASSLASEIHQPQHF. CDR3 nucleotide sequence: TGTGCCAGCAGCTTAGCGTCGGAAATCCATCAGCCCCAGCATTTT.

The chain is built from TRBV28 and TRBJ1-1; a weak D match, TRBD1 (5 bases). Germline CDR1 MDHEN, CDR2 SYDVKM. The ends were cut back, 6 bases at V and 4 bases at J, with 15 bases in the middle. The CDR3 is 14 amino acids. CDR3 sequence: CASRAWGGSTEAFF. The CDR3 bases are TGTGCCAGCAGGGCATGGGGGGGAAGCACTGAAGCTTTCTTT.

This clonotype occurred a few times. The chain links TRBV6-6 to TRBJ1-1; TRBD1 might be the D (5 bases). V was cut by 7 bases and J by 3 bases, with 15 bases left in between. Per germline, CDR1 MNHNY and CDR2 SVGAGI (reference sequence). The CDR3 runs to 14 residues. CDR3 sequence reads: CASKPGVRDTEAFF. CDR3 DNA sequence: TGTGCCAGCAAGCCGGGGGTTCGGGACACTGAAGCTTTCTTT.

This clonotype was counted only a few times. The chain uses TRBV10-3 and TRBJ2-1; possibly TRBD1 for D (5 bases). V shed 8 bases and J shed 8 bases, with 10 bases lying between them. Looked up from germline, CDR1 is ENHRY and CDR2 is SYGVKD. The CDR3 has 11 amino acids. This CDR3 is CAIGAPDEQFF. The CDR3 DNA follows: TGTGCCATCGGGGCCCCGGATGAGCAGTTCTTC.

This clonotype was counted only a few times. V is TRBV5-1 and J is TRBJ2-6, with 9 bases lining up with TRBD1. Looked up from germline, CDR1 is SGHRS and CDR2 is YFSETQ. The J segment lost 0 bases and the V segment lost 4 bases, leaving 5 bases of the junction unmatched. The CDR3 sequence is 17 residues long. CDR3 protein: CASSAGQGGSGANVLTF. As DNA, the CDR3 is TGCGCCAGCAGCGCGGGACAGGGAGGCTCTGGGGCCAACGTCCTGACTTTC.

This clonotype showed up just a few times. The V and J genes are TRBV7-2 and TRBJ2-7; 11 nucleotides agree with TRBD2. Germline V gene sequence: CDR1 SGHTA, CDR2 FQGNSA. The CDR3 sequence is 16 residues long. Trimming took 1 base from V and 6 from J; bases not matched to a gene: 8. For the CDR3, the DNA is TGTGCCAGCAGCTTAGAGTTAGCGGGGGGGTCCGGCGAGCAGTACTTC. Translated, it gives CASSLELAGGSGEQYF.

This clonotype showed up just a few times. This chain links TRBV6-6 with TRBJ1-2; no clear D gene. There are 16 residues in the CDR3. The germline V gene has CDR1 MNHNY and CDR2 SVGAGI (reference sequence). Trimming removed 4 bases from V and 4 bases from J, with 19 bases in between. CDR3 sequence (DNA): TGTGCCAGCAGTTCTCCTCAGAGCTGGCTGGGCTATGGCTACACCTTC. It yields the protein CASSSPQSWLGYGYTF.

The chain recombines TRBV20-1 with TRBJ1-5; TRBD1 matches at 10 bases. The CDR3 loop spans 16 amino acids. With 6 bases clipped from V and 1 base from J, the junction kept 9 bases outside the gene matches. Germline CDR1 is DFQATT and CDR2 is SNEGSKA (reference sequence). The CDR3 DNA reads as TGCAGTGCCGGCCGATGGGACAGGGGAAGCAATCAGCCCCAGCATTTT. Its translation is CSAGRWDRGSNQPQHF.

On this clonotype itself: A much more abundant neighbour one base away suggests this may be a read error. The chain is built from TRBV11-1 and TRBJ2-7; D uncertain. Germline CDR1 reads SGHAT; CDR2 reads FQDESV (reference sequence). This CDR3 comprises 15 residues. V was cut by 6 bases and J by 4 bases, with 19 bases left in between. The CDR3 is CASRQSAATFYEQYF. The DNA for the CDR3 is TGTGCCAGCAGACAAAGCGCAGCCACGTTTTACGAGCAGTACTTC. The whole variable domain, filled in from reference TRBV11-1 and TRBJ2-7, reads EAEVAQSPRYKITEKSQAVAFWCDPISGHATLYWYRQILGQGPELLVQFQDESVVDDSQLPKDRFSAERLKGVDSTLKIQPAELGDSAMYLCASRQSAATFYEQYFGPGTRLTVT.

In this sample, this clonotype turned up many times. The chain recombines TRBV24-1 with TRBJ2-3; 10 bases fit TRBD2. The CDR3 runs to 17 residues. Germline trimming cut 1 base from V and 2 bases from J; bases unmatched to any gene: 5. Germline V lookup: CDR1 KGHDR, CDR2 SFDVKD. The DNA for the CDR3 is TGTGCCACCAGTGATTTTACTAGCGGGGAATTCACAGATACGCAGTATTTT. It yields the protein CATSDFTSGEFTDTQYF.

This clonotype was found a few times. A read error may produce the germline difference seen at one junction end. This chain connects TRBV20-1 to TRBJ2-3; a weak D match, TRBD1 (6 bases). Germline CDR1 is DFQATT and CDR2 is SNEGSKA (reference sequence). The CDR3 extends over 11 amino acids. The CDR3 DNA sequence: TGCAGTGCTAGACTCCGGACAGCTATAATCTTT. Amino acid sequence: CSARLRTAIIF.

V usage is TRBV20-1 and J usage is TRBJ1-6; the D is unclear. This CDR3 region has 13 residues. The V and J ends lost 0 bases and 13 bases respectively, with 13 bases between them. Germline CDR1 and CDR2: DFQATT and SNEGSKA (reference sequence). The CDR3 nucleotides are TGCAGTGCTAGAGACCCCGAGAGAGGGCCCCTCCACTTT. It encodes CSARDPERGPLHF.

This chain links TRBV3-1 with TRBJ1-3; D might be TRBD1 (6 bases). CDR1 and CDR2 (germline): LGHDT, YNNKEL (reference sequence). CDR3 length equals 16 residues. Trimming took off 4 bases at V and 4 bases at J, with 17 bases between the two ends. The DNA of the CDR3 is TGTGCCAGCAGCCCGACACAGGGAGGGAGGGGAAACACCATATATTTT. Translation gives CASSPTQGGRGNTIYF.

This clonotype was seen repeatedly, ten times or more. The chain uses TRBV20-1 and TRBJ2-1; TRBD2 aligns across 15 bases. The CDR3 totals 14 residues. After removal of 0 bases from V and 15 bases from J, the junction contained 6 bases not matched to a gene. Germline CDR1 reads DFQATT; CDR2 reads SNEGSKA (reference sequence). The CDR3 here is CSAREGLAGGPMFF. As DNA, the CDR3 is TGCAGTGCTAGAGAAGGACTAGCGGGGGGGCCTATGTTCTTC.

This clonotype has just a few counts. The chain uses TRBV6-5 and TRBJ1-3; D remains unclear. Trimming pared 4 bases from V and 0 bases from J, leaving 10 bases between. This CDR3 has 15 residues. Germline values: CDR1 MNHEY, CDR2 SVGAGI. The CDR3 nucleotides read TGTGCCAGCAGTTCATTTCTTAGCTCTGGAAACACCATATATTTT. Its protein is CASSSFLSSGNTIYF.

The J gene is TRBJ2-1, the V gene TRBV10-3; 8 bases agree with TRBD1. This CDR3 spans 14 amino acids. V gave up 0 bases and J gave up 10 bases; unmatched junction bases: 5. CDR1 is ENHRY, CDR2 SYGVKD, per germline. In nucleotides, the CDR3 is TGTGCCATCAGTGAGTCGACAGGGGAAGTGGAGCAGTTCTTC. Its translation: CAISESTGEVEQFF.

This clonotype was found a few times. The chain joins TRBV18 to TRBJ1-1; 10 positions agree with TRBD1. This CDR3 comprises 15 residues. Unmatched junction bases numbered 3, after V lost 1 base and J lost 4 bases. Germline-derived CDR1 and CDR2 are KGHSH and LQKENI. Here the CDR3 DNA reads TGTGCCAGCTCACCACTCCGGGACAGGGGCACTGAAGCTTTCTTT. It encodes CASSPLRDRGTEAFF.

This clonotype was detected a few times. The CDR3 DNA follows: TGTGCCAGCAGCCCCGATTTAAGAGATACGCAGTATTTT. It translates to CASSPDLRDTQYF. V is TRBV3-1 and J is TRBJ2-3; D is ambiguous. V gave up 4 bases and J gave up 5 bases, with 10 bases separating them. Germline lookup yields CDR1 LGHDT and CDR2 YNNKEL (reference sequence). There are 13 residues in the CDR3.

This clonotype was recorded a few times. This chain links TRBV29-1 with TRBJ2-2, with TRBD1 as a possible D gene (5 bases). Trimming left V 8 bases short and J 1 base short, with 8 bases between. This CDR3 has 12 residues. Germline V gives CDR1 SQVTM, CDR2 ANQGSEA. CDR3 amino acids: CSFQGNTGELFF. For the CDR3, the DNA is TGCAGCTTTCAGGGGAACACCGGGGAGCTGTTTTTT.

This clonotype showed up just a few times. V gene TRBV2 combines with J gene TRBJ1-2; TRBD1 might be the D (5 bases). Germline assignment: CDR1 SNHLY and CDR2 FYNNEI. This CDR3 is built from 15 residues. V lost 4 bases, J lost 4 bases, and 16 bases lay in between. CDR3 coding DNA: TGTGCCAGCAGTGTTACACAGGTCCCCATCTATGGCTACACCTTC. This encodes CASSVTQVPIYGYTF.

In this sample, this clonotype turned up many times. V and J are TRBV4-2 and TRBJ2-1; weak D call: TRBD1 (6 bases). The CDR3 is made up of 15 amino acids. The germline gives CDR1 LGHNA, CDR2 YNFKEQ. The germline V and J ends were trimmed by 0 bases and 6 bases, with 12 bases remaining between them. CDR3 in DNA: TGTGCCAGCAGCCAAGATCCCGCCAGGGGCAATGAGCAGTTCTTC. As protein: CASSQDPARGNEQFF.

In this sample, this clonotype turned up a few times. J is TRBJ2-7 and V is TRBV7-3, with D perhaps assigned TRBD1 or TRBD2 (6 bases each). Germline values: CDR1 SGHTA, CDR2 FQGTGA. V lost 2 bases to trimming and J lost 6 bases, with 14 bases between them. The CDR3 contains 14 residues. Here the CDR3 reads CASSLSPGATEQYF. The CDR3 nucleotides read TGTGCCAGCAGCTTATCCCCGGGGGCAACCGAGCAGTACTTC. The full variable domain, completed using reference TRBV7-3 and TRBJ2-7, is GAGVSQTPSNKVTEKGKYVELRCDPISGHTALYWYRQSLGQGPEFLIYFQGTGAADDSGLPNDRFFAVRPEGSVSTLKIQRTERGDSAVYLCASSLSPGATEQYFGPGTRLTVT.

This clonotype was seen repeatedly, ten times or more. The V and J genes are TRBV7-2 and TRBJ2-3, with 12 bases lining up with TRBD1. CDR3 size: 17 residues. The V and J ends lost 4 bases and 4 bases, in that order; junction bases with no gene match: 9. Germline loops: CDR1 SGHTA, CDR2 FQGNSA. CDR3 protein: CASSWDAGTGGSDTQYF. CDR3 sequence (DNA): TGTGCCAGCAGCTGGGACGCCGGGACAGGGGGCTCAGATACGCAGTATTTT.

This clonotype was picked up a small number of times. This chain connects TRBV4-3 to TRBJ1-5, with 7 bases fitting TRBD1. Germline-derived CDR1 and CDR2 are LGHNA and YSLEER. V trimming: 0 bases; J trimming: 6 bases; junction bases outside the gene matches: 5. This CDR3 has 15 amino acids. Here the CDR3 DNA reads TGCGCCAGCAGCCAAGATAGGTCAGGGGGTCAGCCCCAGCATTTT. This sequence encodes CASSQDRSGGQPQHF.